This T cell receptor beta chain originates from a study of shared clonotypes between healthy human individuals. Each sample came from a Caucasian adult donor living in Nashville, Tennessee. Germline values: CDR1 MNHNS, CDR2 SASEGT. The V end lost 4 bases, the J end lost 1 base, and 13 bases lay between the germline ends. The CDR3 loop spans 15 amino acids. To note about this clone: Its specificity is unknown.

Study observations and caveats: Compared with memory subsets, naive subsets generally had larger estimated richness. The study drew on few donors, limiting represented genetic and exposure-history diversity.

The data were produced by immunoSEQ multiplex PCR, yet TCRdb's version contains in-frame clones alone and is incomplete. The sample consists of 2 million to 2.5 million clones, almost 96% of them appearing once. The genes are TRBV6-1 and TRBJ1-1; D is possibly TRBD1 (5 bases). The TCR comes from a man aged 18-30 years in good health. Sequenced: naive CD4+ T cells sorted from blood. Documented subset: CD45RA+ positively selected. In DNA form, the CDR3 reads TGTGCCAGCAGTGGAGGTTGGGGGGAGAACACTGAAGCTTTCTTT. It encodes CASSGGWGENTEAFF.